This entry is about one T cell receptor beta chain. These data originate in a study of shared clonotypes between healthy human individuals. The CDR3 covers 13 residues. In germline, CDR1 is SGHDT, CDR2 YYEEEE. Trimming left V 2 bases short and J 7 bases short, with 9 bases between. Execution of the assay was at deep level. DNA from unsorted PBMC was sequenced on ten immunoSEQ deep assay plates. Repertoires were generated with immunoSEQ multiplex PCR, while TCRdb's copy carries only in-frame clones and drops some. The sample carries fewer than 650,000 clones, about 82% recorded once. The chain uses TRBV5-6 and TRBJ2-2; D ambiguous. This sequence was found in a woman aged 40 to 50 in good health. Some clones in this sample may be carry-over from other donors' samples. The sample consisted of PBMCs. The CDR3 region has the DNA TGTGCCAGCAGCTTCCCCTTGGGCGGGGAGCTGTTTTTT. Translated: CASSFPLGGELFF.